Listed here are 9 T cell receptor beta chains from one sample, sequenced in a study of long-term antiretroviral therapy in people with HIV (dated by TCRdb to 2022 to 2024). The immunoSEQ hsTCRB v3.0 assay was used at survey level resolution to sequence the TRB variable region. Not all clones reach the TCRdb copy of this immuneACCESS table, which keeps in-frame sequences only. Checked studies attribute under half of the gap to unresolved V genes and leave the rest unexplained. This sample gives approximately 21,000 clones in total; 88% of them show up just once. Of the sample, roughly 4% falls within the top ten clones. Sequenced here: unsorted PBMCs, sampled 2.3 years after starting antiretroviral therapy. The source of these receptors is a man aged 60-69 years with HIV.

The chain joins TRBV6-5 to TRBJ1-3; D is uncertain. Germline assignment: CDR1 MNHEY and CDR2 SVGAGI. This CDR3 comprises 16 residues. V dropped 2 bases and J dropped 2 bases, with 13 bases sitting between them. The CDR3 coding sequence is TGTGCCAGCAGTTACGGAAAAGGTGGGGCTGGAAACACCATATATTTT. The encoded protein is CASSYGKGGAGNTIYF.

Turning to this clone: Lacking the conserved final phenylalanine or tryptophan, this CDR3 likely reflects a read error. The DNA is left out, because the CDR3 cannot be placed on it with certainty; the CDR3 is given as TCRdb lists it. This chain connects TRBV19 to TRBJ1-1. The CDR3 is 8 residues long, ends included. In germline, CDR1 is LNHDA, CDR2 SQIVND (reference sequence). CDR3 loop: CASIPHPI.

The V call is TRBV5-1, the J call TRBJ2-1; 8 nucleotides align to TRBD2. V lost 5 bases and J lost 0; bases outside the gene matches: 10. In germline, CDR1 is SGHRS, CDR2 YFSETQ. The CDR3 consists of 17 residues. Here the CDR3 DNA reads TGCGCCAGCAGATCTACTAAAAGCGGGAGCTCCTACAATGAGCAGTTCTTC. Protein sequence: CASRSTKSGSSYNEQFF.

V and J are TRBV11-2 and TRBJ2-1; 11 bases are shared with TRBD2. The V and J ends lost 4 bases and 6 bases, in that order; junction bases with no gene match: 14. CDR3 length: 18 residues. The germline gives CDR1 SGHAT, CDR2 FQNNGV. The CDR3 DNA reads as TGTGCCAGCAGCTCAGATGGTAGTAGCGGGGGGGCCAGCAATGAGCAGTTCTTC. Its protein product is CASSSDGSSGGASNEQFF.

The chain links TRBV19 to TRBJ1-5; TRBD1 matches at 7 bases. CDR3 size: 15 residues. V dropped 2 bases and J dropped 6; count of bases not matched to a gene: 7. CDR1 LNHDA and CDR2 SQIVND come from the germline V gene (reference sequence). CDR3 sequence reads: CASSIRDSFPQPQHF. CDR3 coding DNA: TGTGCCAGTAGTATACGGGACAGTTTTCCTCAGCCCCAGCATTTT.

The chain recombines TRBV5-1 with TRBJ2-1; 9 nucleotides align to TRBD2. Germline CDR1 is SGHRS and CDR2 is YFSETQ. This CDR3 spans 15 amino acids. Trimming removed 6 bases from V and 7 bases from J; junction bases left unmatched: 11. Written as DNA, the CDR3 is TGCGCCAGCACTCTGATAGCGGGGGCCAATAATGAGCAGTTCTTC. Its translation: CASTLIAGANNEQFF.

This clone showed up just once. This chain uses TRBV28 with TRBJ1-2, with a possible D match to TRBD1 (6 bases). The CDR3 runs to 14 residues. CDR1 and CDR2 from the germline V gene are MDHEN and SYDVKM. The V end lost 3 bases, the J end lost 4 bases, and 12 bases lay between the germline ends. The CDR3 sequence: CASSFGAGAYGYTF. In DNA, the CDR3 is TGTGCCAGCAGTTTTGGGGCAGGGGCCTATGGCTACACCTTC.

This clone came up a few times. This chain connects TRBV2 to TRBJ2-7, with D unclear. This CDR3 has 10 residues. The V end lost 6 bases, the J end lost 8 bases, and 8 bases lay between the germline ends. The V gene's germline CDR1 is SNHLY and CDR2 FYNNEI. The CDR3 nucleotides read TGTGCCAGCAGCGCCCTTAAGCAGTACTTC. It codes for CASSALKQYF. Using reference TRBV2 and TRBJ2-7 for the parts outside the CDR3, the full variable domain is EPEVTQTPSHQVTQMGQEVILRCVPISNHLYFYWYRQILGQKVEFLVSFYNNEISEKSEIFDDQFSVERPDGSNFTLKIRSTKLEDSAMYFCASSALKQYFGPGTRLTVT.

The V and J genes are TRBV2 and TRBJ2-3; D not resolved. Germline assignment: CDR1 SNHLY and CDR2 FYNNEI. V was pared by 7 bases and J by 1 base, with 15 bases between. This CDR3 is 15 amino acids long. The CDR3 nucleotides read TGTGCCAGCAACAGCCTAGGATCTGGCACAGATACGCAGTATTTT. It codes for CASNSLGSGTDTQYF.